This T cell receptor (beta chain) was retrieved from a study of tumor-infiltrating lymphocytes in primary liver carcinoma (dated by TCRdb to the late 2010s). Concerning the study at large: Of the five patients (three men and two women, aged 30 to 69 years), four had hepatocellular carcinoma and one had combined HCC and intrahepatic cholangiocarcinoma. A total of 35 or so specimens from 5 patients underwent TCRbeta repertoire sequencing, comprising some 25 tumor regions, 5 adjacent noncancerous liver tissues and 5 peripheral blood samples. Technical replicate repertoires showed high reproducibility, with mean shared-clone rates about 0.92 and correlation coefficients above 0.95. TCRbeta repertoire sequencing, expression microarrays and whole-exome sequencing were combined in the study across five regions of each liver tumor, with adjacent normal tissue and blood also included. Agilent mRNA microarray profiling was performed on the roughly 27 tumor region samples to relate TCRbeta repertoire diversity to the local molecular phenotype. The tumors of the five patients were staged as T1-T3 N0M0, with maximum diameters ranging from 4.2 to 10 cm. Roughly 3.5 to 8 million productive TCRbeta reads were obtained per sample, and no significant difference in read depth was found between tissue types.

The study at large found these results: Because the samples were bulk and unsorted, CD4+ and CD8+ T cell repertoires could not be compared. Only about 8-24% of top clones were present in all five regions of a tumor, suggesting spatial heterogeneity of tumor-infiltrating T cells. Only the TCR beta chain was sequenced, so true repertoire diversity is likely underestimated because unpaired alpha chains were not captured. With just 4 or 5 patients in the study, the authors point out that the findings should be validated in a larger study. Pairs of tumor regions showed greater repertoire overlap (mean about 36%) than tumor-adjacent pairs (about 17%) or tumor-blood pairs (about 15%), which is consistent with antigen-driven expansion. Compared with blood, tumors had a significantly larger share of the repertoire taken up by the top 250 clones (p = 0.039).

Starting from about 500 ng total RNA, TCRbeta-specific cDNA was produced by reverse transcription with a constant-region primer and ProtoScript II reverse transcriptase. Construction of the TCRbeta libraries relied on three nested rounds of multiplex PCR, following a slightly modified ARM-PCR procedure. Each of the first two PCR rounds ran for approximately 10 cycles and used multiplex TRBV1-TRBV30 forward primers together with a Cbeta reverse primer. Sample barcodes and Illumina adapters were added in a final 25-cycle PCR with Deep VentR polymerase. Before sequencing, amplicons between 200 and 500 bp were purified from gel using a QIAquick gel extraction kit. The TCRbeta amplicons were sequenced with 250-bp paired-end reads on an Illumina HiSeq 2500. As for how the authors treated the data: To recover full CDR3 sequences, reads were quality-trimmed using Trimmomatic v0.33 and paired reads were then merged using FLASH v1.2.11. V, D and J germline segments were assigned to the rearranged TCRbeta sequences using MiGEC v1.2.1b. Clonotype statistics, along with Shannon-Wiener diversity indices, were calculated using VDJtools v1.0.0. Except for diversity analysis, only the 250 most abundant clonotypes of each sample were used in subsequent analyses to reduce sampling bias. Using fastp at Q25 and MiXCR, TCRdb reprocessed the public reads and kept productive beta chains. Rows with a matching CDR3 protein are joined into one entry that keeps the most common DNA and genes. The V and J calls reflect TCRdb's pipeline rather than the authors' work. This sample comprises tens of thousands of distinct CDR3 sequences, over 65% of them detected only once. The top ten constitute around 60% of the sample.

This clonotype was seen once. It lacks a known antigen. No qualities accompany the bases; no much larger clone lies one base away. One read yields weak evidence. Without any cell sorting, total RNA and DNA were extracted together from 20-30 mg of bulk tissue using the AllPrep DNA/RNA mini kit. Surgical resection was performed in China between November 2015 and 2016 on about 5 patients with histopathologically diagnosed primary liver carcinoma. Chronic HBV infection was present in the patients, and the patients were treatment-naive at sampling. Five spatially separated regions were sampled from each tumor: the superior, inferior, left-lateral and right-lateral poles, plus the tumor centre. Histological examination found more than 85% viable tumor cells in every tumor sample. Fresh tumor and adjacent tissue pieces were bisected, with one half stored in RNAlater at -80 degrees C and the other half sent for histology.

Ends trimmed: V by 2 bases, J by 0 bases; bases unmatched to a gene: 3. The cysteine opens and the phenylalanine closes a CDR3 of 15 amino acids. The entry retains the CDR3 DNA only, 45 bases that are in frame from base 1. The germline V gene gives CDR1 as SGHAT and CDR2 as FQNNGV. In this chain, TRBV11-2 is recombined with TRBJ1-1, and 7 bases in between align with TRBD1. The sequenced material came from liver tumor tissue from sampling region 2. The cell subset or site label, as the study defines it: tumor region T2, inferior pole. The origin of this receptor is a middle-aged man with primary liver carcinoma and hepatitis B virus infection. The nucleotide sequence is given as TGTGCCAGCAGCTTAAGACAGGGCCTGAACACTGAAGCTTTCTTT. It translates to CASSLRQGLNTEAFF.